This TCR beta chain is from a study of vaccination and CD4 T cells after COVID-19 (dated by TCRdb to the early 2020s). About the investigation overall: Convalescent patients had a positive SARS-CoV-2 result on nasal swab PCR, and of these patients, several had mild disease and one had severe disease. Post-COVID blood samples were collected from convalescent patients a median of around 100 days after diagnosis, with a range of about 35 to 170 days. In around nine COVID-19 convalescent patients and a few infection-naive healthy vaccine recipients, the spike-specific CD4+ TCR repertoire before mRNA vaccination was compared with the repertoire after mRNA vaccination. For stimulating the cultures, overlapping spike peptide pools were used, derived from SARS-CoV-2 as well as from the common cold coronaviruses HCoV-NL63, HCoV-OC43 and HCoV-229E. Post-vaccine blood samples were collected a median of 72 days after the second vaccine dose, ranging from roughly 14 to 241 days. The convalescent cohort comprised six males and four females, including two Hispanic individuals, seven Caucasians, two Asians and one multiracial person. In control cultures, a CEFX viral epitope pool was used as positive control, an HIV-1 Nef peptide pool was used as negative control, or no peptide was added. Participants received two doses of either the Pfizer-BioNTech BNT162b2 vaccine (n=8) or the Moderna mRNA-1273 vaccine (n=2). Findings and caveats that apply to the study as a whole: Among convalescent patients, a median approximately 88% of the SARS-CoV-2-reactive clones seen after vaccination appeared only after vaccination, which suggests priming specific to the vaccine. In convalescent patients, nearly all vaccine-specific clones (304 of 307) were found to be mono-reactive for SARS-CoV-2 spike rather than cross-reactive with common cold coronaviruses. The number of convalescent patients in the study was relatively small, and the study did not examine early timepoints following natural infection. The median number of SARS-CoV-2-reactive clonotypes rose from around 20 after infection to 38 after vaccination, but the change was not significant.

Libraries were built with PCR. DNA from cultured CD4+ T cells underwent TCR sequencing with the Oncomine TCR Beta short-read assay at the Johns Hopkins FTIC core. Genomic DNA was extracted from the cultured CD4+ T cells with the QIAamp micro DNA kit. Oncomine TCR Beta libraries made from cultured CD4+ T cells were pooled using unique dual indexes and sequenced on an Illumina iSeq 100. The authors' analysis ran thus. Non-productive sequences were removed, and CDR3s not starting with C, not ending with F or W, or shorter than 7 amino acids were discarded. Antigen-specific clonotypes were identified with the MANAFEST web application by comparing peptide-stimulated wells with reference and other culture wells. To be called positive, a clone needed an FDR below 0.05, an odds ratio above 5, and a productive frequency above 0.1% in at least two of three replicate wells. Clonotypes that were significantly expanded in both SARS-CoV-2 spike wells and at least one common cold coronavirus spike condition were defined as cross-reactive. Using R version 3.6.1, CDR3 homology was evaluated through Levenshtein distances (stringdist) along with unrooted phylogenetic trees (ape). TCRdb reanalyzed the raw reads on its own, using fastp at Q25 for trimming and MiXCR for clone calling, and kept in-frame beta chains. Rows are unified per CDR3 protein, each entry keeping the most common DNA and genes. The V and J calls shown here were made by TCRdb, not taken from the authors' results. The sample table holds roughly 3,400 distinct CDR3 sequences, of which 20% to 25% were seen once. The ten top clones hold around 21% of the sample.

V is clipped by 4 bases and J by 2 bases, and the sequence between their germline boundaries is 13 bases long. For CDR1 and CDR2, the germline V gene lists SGHRS and YFSETQ. Reading from cysteine to phenylalanine, the CDR3 counts 15 amino acids. Kept here is only the CDR3 DNA, which spans 45 bases and is read in frame from base 1. This clonotype showed up just a few times. The target of this receptor is not known. No quality values exist for individual bases; no much larger clone is one base distant. The meaning of the sample's treatment or condition label: roughly 10-day PBMC culture with coronavirus spike peptide pools or control peptides (ViraFEST assay). The ViraFEST assay, used in the study, expanded antigen-specific T cells with peptide pools and then identified the expanded clonotypes through TCR sequencing. The convalescent patients' positive SARS-CoV-2 PCR tests fell between March and December 2020, which was before the Alpha, Beta and Delta variants emerged in the United States. PBMCs were cultured at around 2.2 million per well in IMDM supplemented with approximately 5.3% human AB serum and 8.5 to 10 IU/ml IL-2, with about 11 ug/ml peptide pools added. On days 3 and 7, half of the culture medium was replaced with fresh IL-2-containing medium. CD4+ T cells were isolated after approximately 10 days of culture through negative selection using the EasySep CD4+ T cell isolation kit. PBMCs were separated from whole blood using Ficoll-Paque Plus gradient centrifugation and then either used fresh or cryopreserved at -140C. Culture conditions were generally each tested in triplicate wells.

This TCR was sampled from a human donor who had recovered from COVID-19. The sample taken for sequencing was CD4+ T cells from blood, cultured in vitro. The chain uses TRBV5-1 and TRBJ1-5; TRBD1 is perhaps the D gene, given 5 matching bases. The DNA sequence follows: TGCGCCAGCAGCCCCACGGCGGGGGGCAATCAGCCCCAGCATTTT. Translated, it gives CASSPTAGGNQPQHF.